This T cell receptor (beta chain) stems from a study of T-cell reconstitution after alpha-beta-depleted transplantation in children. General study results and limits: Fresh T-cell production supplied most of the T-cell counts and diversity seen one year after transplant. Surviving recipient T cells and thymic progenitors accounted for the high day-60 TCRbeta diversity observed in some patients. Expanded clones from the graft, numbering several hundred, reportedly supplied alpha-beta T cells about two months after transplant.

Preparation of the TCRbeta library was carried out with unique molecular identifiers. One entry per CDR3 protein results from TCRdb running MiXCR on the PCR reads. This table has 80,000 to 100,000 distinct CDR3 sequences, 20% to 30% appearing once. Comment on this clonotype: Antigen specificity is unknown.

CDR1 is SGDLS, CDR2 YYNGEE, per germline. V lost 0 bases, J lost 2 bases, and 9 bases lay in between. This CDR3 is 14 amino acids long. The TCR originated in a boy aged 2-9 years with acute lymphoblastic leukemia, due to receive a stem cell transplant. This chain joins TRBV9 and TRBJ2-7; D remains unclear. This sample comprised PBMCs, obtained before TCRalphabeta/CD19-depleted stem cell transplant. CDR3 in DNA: TGTGCCAGCAGCGTAGACAGTGGCCCCTACGAGCAGTACTTC. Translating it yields CASSVDSGPYEQYF.